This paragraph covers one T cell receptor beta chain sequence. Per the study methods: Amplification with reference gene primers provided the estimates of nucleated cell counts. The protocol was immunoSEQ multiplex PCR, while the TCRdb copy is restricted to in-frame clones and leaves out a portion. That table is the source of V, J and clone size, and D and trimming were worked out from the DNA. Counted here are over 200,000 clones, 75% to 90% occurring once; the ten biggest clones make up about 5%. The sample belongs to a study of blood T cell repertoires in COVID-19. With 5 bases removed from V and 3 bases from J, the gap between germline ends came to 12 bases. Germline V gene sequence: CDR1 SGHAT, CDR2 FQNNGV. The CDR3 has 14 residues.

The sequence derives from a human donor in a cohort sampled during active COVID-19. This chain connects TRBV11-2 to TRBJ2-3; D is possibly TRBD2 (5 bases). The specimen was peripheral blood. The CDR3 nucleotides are TGTGCCAGCAGCCCCCAGCGGACGACAGATACGCAGTATTTT. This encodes CASSPQRTTDTQYF. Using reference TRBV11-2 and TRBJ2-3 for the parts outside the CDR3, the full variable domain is EAGVAQSPRYKIIEKRQSVAFWCNPISGHATLYWYQQILGQGPKLLIQFQNNGVVDDSQLPKDRFSAERLKGVDSTLKIQPAKLEDSAVYLCASSPQRTTDTQYFGPGTRLTVL.